The 9 T cell receptor beta chains given below trace back to one sample, sequenced in a study of CD8 T cells in Susac syndrome. Random hexamers were used to reverse transcribe an amount of roughly 0.5 to 1 ug RNA. Each CDR3 protein is one row after TCRdb ran MiXCR on the immunoSEQ multiplex PCR reads. Of about 430,000 distinct CDR3 sequences detected, approximately 85% appear once; the ten largest clones hold under 0.15%. The sequencing input was CD8+ T cells from PBMCs. The source is a human donor with multiple sclerosis.

This rearrangement joins TRBV7-9 to TRBJ2-7, with D possibly matching TRBD1 (5 bases). There are 15 residues in the CDR3. CDR1 SEHNR and CDR2 FQNEAQ come from the germline V gene (reference sequence). With 5 bases removed from V and 2 bases from J, the gap between germline ends came to 16 bases. The CDR3, as DNA: TGTGCCAGCAGCGACCATATATCAGGGACCTACGAGCAGTACTTC. It yields the protein CASSDHISGTYEQYF.

V gene TRBV27 combines with J gene TRBJ1-5; no clear D. The germline V gene has CDR1 MNHEY and CDR2 SMNVEV (reference sequence). The CDR3 runs to 14 residues. V was shortened by 5 bases and J by 6 bases, with 14 bases between the two germline ends. The chain's CDR3 is CASSPAGLGQPQHF. For the CDR3, the DNA is TGTGCCAGCAGTCCCGCCGGCCTCGGTCAGCCCCAGCATTTT.

The chain employs TRBV20-1 and TRBJ2-1; 10 positions agree with TRBD2. Germline V gene data show CDR1 as DFQATT and CDR2 as SNEGSKA (reference sequence). V trimming: 4 bases; J trimming: 4 bases; junction bases outside the gene matches: 10. CDR3 length: 16 amino acids. The chain's CDR3 is CSAIPWTSGEYNEQFF. In DNA form, the CDR3 reads TGCAGTGCTATCCCCTGGACTAGCGGAGAATACAATGAGCAGTTCTTC.

A single count supports this clonotype. The V call is TRBV27, the J call TRBJ2-1; 8 bases fit TRBD1. The CDR3 loop spans 15 amino acids. The J segment lost 4 bases and the V segment lost 5 bases, leaving 7 bases of the junction unmatched. Germline V gene lookup returns CDR1 MNHEY and CDR2 SMNVEV (reference sequence). CDR3 sequence: CASSPGGVMYNEQFF. The DNA of the CDR3 is TGTGCCAGCAGTCCAGGGGGCGTTATGTACAATGAGCAGTTCTTC.

There are a few counts of this clonotype. The chain recombines TRBV5-6 with TRBJ2-5; 12 nucleotides line up with TRBD2. In germline, CDR1 is SGHDT, CDR2 YYEEEE. This CDR3 is 16 amino acids long. Trimming removed 5 bases from V and 4 bases from J; junction bases left unmatched: 9. CDR3 amino acids: CASSYETTSGGETQYF. The CDR3 nucleotides are TGTGCCAGCAGTTATGAAACGACTAGCGGGGGAGAGACCCAGTACTTC.

This clonotype was recorded once. The chain uses TRBV30 and TRBJ2-1; D is uncertain. Trimming removed 1 base from V and 0 bases from J, with 10 bases in between. From germline, CDR1 is GTSNPN and CDR2 SVGIG (reference sequence). The CDR3 runs to 15 residues. CDR3 bases: TGTGCCTGGAGTGACGCTGGCATCTCCTACAATGAGCAGTTCTTC. It codes for CAWSDAGISYNEQFF.

The table lists this clonotype with a count of one. The chain is built from TRBV6-2 or TRBV6-3 and TRBJ1-2, with 8 bases lining up with TRBD1. Germline CDR1 and CDR2: MNHEY and SVGEGT. V lost 2 bases and J lost 6; bases outside the gene matches: 5. The CDR3 runs to 14 residues. CDR3 nucleotide sequence: TGTGCCAGCAGTTACGCCGGACAGGGCCATGGCTACACCTTC. The encoded protein is CASSYAGQGHGYTF.

This chain connects TRBV4-1 to TRBJ1-2; 7 nucleotides agree with TRBD1. The CDR3 extends over 14 amino acids. Germline V gene data show CDR1 as MGHRA and CDR2 as YSYEKL. Unmatched junction bases numbered 1, after V lost 0 bases and J lost 3 bases. The CDR3 region is CASSQDGQDYGYTF. In nucleotides, the CDR3 is TGCGCCAGCAGCCAAGACGGACAGGACTATGGCTACACCTTC.

This clonotype was observed a single time. The chain couples TRBV28 to TRBJ2-2; 7 positions agree with TRBD2. Germline V gene data show CDR1 as MDHEN and CDR2 as SYDVKM. J gave up 4 bases and V 6 bases, and 14 bases lay outside the gene matches. CDR3 length: 17 amino acids. In DNA, the CDR3 is TGTGCCAGCAGCCCCCATACTAGCGTACGTGGCACCGGGGAGCTGTTTTTT. As protein: CASSPHTSVRGTGELFF.